These 30 T cell receptor beta chains came from one sample sequenced in a study of beta chain features in type 1 diabetes. The sequenced template was cDNA made from the entire isolated RNA. Repertoires were generated with immunoSEQ multiplex PCR, while TCRdb's copy carries only in-frame clones and drops some. The profile shows about 740,000 clones, around 15% of them singletons. Their cognate antigens are unknown. General observations from the study: TCRB CDR3 length was moderately but significantly reduced in all four CD4+ subsets of Type 1 diabetes patients.

The sequenced sample consisted of naive CD4+ T cells from blood. Source of these receptors: a man aged 18 to 30 with type 1 diabetes.

This clone was picked up a small number of times. This sequence joins TRBV10-3 and TRBJ1-2, with 7 bases lining up with TRBD1. This CDR3 is built from 14 residues. From germline, CDR1 is ENHRY and CDR2 SYGVKD. The V gene end was trimmed by 10 bases and the J gene end by 0 bases; junction bases not matched to a gene: 8. The CDR3 here is CATTGIGANYGYTF. The DNA of the CDR3 is TGTGCCACGACAGGGATTGGAGCTAACTATGGCTACACCTTC.

This clone turned up a few times. The CDR3 reads CAWSVTGAAEAFF. The DNA for the CDR3 is TGTGCCTGGAGTGTAACTGGGGCGGCTGAAGCTTTCTTT. The V call is TRBV30, the J call TRBJ1-1, with D possibly TRBD1 on 5 matching bases. Per germline, CDR1 GTSNPN and CDR2 SVGIG (reference sequence). Trimming left V 0 bases short and J 6 bases short, with 11 bases between. The CDR3 consists of 13 residues.

This clone was observed a single time. The chain is built from TRBV19 and TRBJ1-5; no clear D gene. Germline V lookup: CDR1 LNHDA, CDR2 SQIVND (reference sequence). V was trimmed by 5 bases and J by 0 bases, leaving 8 bases between them. The CDR3 has 14 amino acids. The CDR3: CASSRGYSNQPQHF. The CDR3 nucleotides are TGTGCCAGTAGTCGAGGTTATAGCAATCAGCCCCAGCATTTT.

The V call is TRBV28, the J call TRBJ2-7; no firm D call. This CDR3 is built from 14 residues. Looked up from germline, CDR1 is MDHEN and CDR2 is SYDVKM. The V and J ends lost 6 bases and 6 bases respectively, with 18 bases between them. For the CDR3, the DNA is TGTGCCAGCAGCCCTACCGTGGGTCCCCCCGAGCAGTACTTC. This gives the protein CASSPTVGPPEQYF.

There are a few counts of this clone. V usage is TRBV14 and J usage is TRBJ1-2; 7 bases fit TRBD1. The V gene's germline CDR1 is SGHDN and CDR2 FVKESK. There are 15 residues in the CDR3. J was trimmed by 4 bases and V by 0 bases; bases with no gene match: 5. CDR3 region: CASSQDWTGLYGYTF. In nucleotides, the CDR3 is TGTGCCAGCAGCCAAGATTGGACAGGCCTCTATGGCTACACCTTC.

A few counts support this clone. The V call is TRBV5-1, the J call TRBJ2-5; tentative D call: TRBD1 (5 bases). Germline V lookup: CDR1 SGHRS, CDR2 YFSETQ. CDR3 length: 15 amino acids. Trimming stripped 1 base from V and 1 base from J, with 11 bases between. The CDR3 protein is CASSLPTGIQETQYF. For the CDR3, the DNA is TGCGCCAGCAGCTTGCCCACAGGTATCCAAGAGACCCAGTACTTC.

This clone was seen a few times. The chain employs TRBV7-9 and TRBJ2-7; the match to TRBD1 covers 12 bases. With V trimmed by 5 bases and J by 1 base, 15 bases remained unmatched. The V gene's germline CDR1 is SEHNR and CDR2 FQNEAQ (reference sequence). CDR3 length equals 19 residues. CDR3 sequence reads: CASSRYAGTGGPKSYEQYF. CDR3 DNA: TGTGCCAGCAGCCGATACGCCGGGACAGGGGGCCCTAAATCCTACGAGCAGTACTTC.

This clone was counted only a few times. The rearrangement joins TRBV19 to TRBJ1-1; 8 bases line up with TRBD1. V lost 5 bases and J lost 0; bases outside the gene matches: 5. The CDR3 contains 15 residues. The germline gives CDR1 LNHDA, CDR2 SQIVND (reference sequence). CDR3 protein: CASSPRTGMNTEAFF. The CDR3 nucleotides read TGTGCCAGTAGTCCCCGGACAGGGATGAACACTGAAGCTTTCTTT.

This clone showed up just a few times. The chain uses TRBV29-1 and TRBJ1-1; 8 nucleotides line up with TRBD1. CDR1 and CDR2 (germline): SQVTM, ANQGSEA. The CDR3 is made up of 15 amino acids. The ends lost 4 bases at V and 4 bases at J; junction bases unmatched: 11. The DNA for the CDR3 is TGCAGCGTTGGACTTTTCAGGGGGCAGGGCACTGAAGCTTTCTTT. Protein sequence: CSVGLFRGQGTEAFF.

This clone was seen once. This chain links TRBV30 with TRBJ2-1; TRBD2 matches at 8 bases. The ends lost 5 bases at V and 8 bases at J; junction bases unmatched: 2. CDR3 size: 11 residues. Germline CDR1 reads GTSNPN; CDR2 reads SVGIG (reference sequence). This CDR3 reads CAWSSGHEQFF. CDR3 nucleotide sequence: TGTGCCTGGTCTAGCGGGCATGAGCAGTTCTTC.

This clone was seen only a few times. This chain connects TRBV25-1 to TRBJ1-6; TRBD1 is a possible D gene (5 bases). V lost 3 bases and J lost 3, with 12 bases in between. This CDR3 has 16 amino acids. Germline V gene sequence: CDR1 MGHDK, CDR2 SYGVNS. CDR3 residues: CASSDPGGVYNSPLHF. CDR3 DNA sequence: TGTGCCAGCAGTGACCCTGGGGGAGTCTATAATTCACCCCTCCACTTT.

There are a few counts of this clone. The V and J genes are TRBV7-9 and TRBJ2-7; maybe TRBD1 (8 bases). Germline V CDR1 and CDR2: SEHNR, FQNEAQ (reference sequence). There are 13 residues in the CDR3. V was clipped by 4 bases and J by 5 bases, with 12 bases between them. The DNA of the CDR3 is TGTGCCAGCAGCTGGACAGGGAGGGACGAGCAGTACTTC. Amino acid sequence: CASSWTGRDEQYF.

Turning to this clone: Other DNA sequences of this sample code for an identical CDR3. This sequence joins TRBV6-6 and TRBJ2-1; D call uncertain. The CDR3 length is 15 residues. The V gene lost 7 bases and the J gene lost 0 bases, with 13 bases spanning the gap. The germline CDR1 and CDR2 sequences are MNHNY and SVGAGI (reference sequence). The CDR3 DNA reads as TGTGCCAGCACCCCTGGCGGTAGCTCCTACAATGAGCAGTTCTTC. Protein sequence: CASTPGGSSYNEQFF.

This clone has just a few counts. The rearrangement links TRBV19 to TRBJ1-1; D perhaps matches TRBD1 (5 bases). Trimming took off 4 bases at V and 0 bases at J, with 6 bases between the two ends. There are 13 residues in the CDR3. Looked up from germline, CDR1 is LNHDA and CDR2 is SQIVND (reference sequence). Here the CDR3 DNA reads TGTGCCAGTAGTAAGACAGTGAACACTGAAGCTTTCTTT. Its translation is CASSKTVNTEAFF.

V and J are TRBV18 and TRBJ2-1; tentative D call: TRBD2 (5 bases). The CDR3 totals 12 residues. From germline, CDR1 is KGHSH and CDR2 LQKENI. V lost 3 bases and J 9 bases, leaving 9 bases between the germline ends. For the CDR3, the DNA is TGTGCCAGCTCACCGACGGCGGGTGAGCAGTTCTTC. Amino acids: CASSPTAGEQFF.

The sample holds a few counts of this clone. This sequence joins TRBV15 and TRBJ1-3, with unresolved D. Germline V gene lookup returns CDR1 LNHNV and CDR2 YYDKDF (reference sequence). Trimming shortened V by 5 bases and J by 3 bases, and 14 bases separated the two germline ends. This CDR3 has 15 amino acids. This CDR3 reads CATSAGSAFGNTIYF. CDR3 sequence (DNA): TGTGCCACCAGCGCCGGGAGCGCGTTTGGAAACACCATATATTTT.

This rearrangement joins TRBV6-5 to TRBJ2-7; 10 nucleotides line up with TRBD2. J lost 2 bases, V lost 7 bases, and 8 bases had no gene match. This CDR3 region has 15 residues. Germline assignment: CDR1 MNHEY and CDR2 SVGAGI. As DNA, the CDR3 is TGTGCCAGCACCGTATTAAGCGGGGGGGCCTACGAGCAGTACTTC. Translating it yields CASTVLSGGAYEQYF.

The gene calls are TRBV6-5 and TRBJ1-1; 7 bases are a match to TRBD1. Per the germline V gene, CDR1 is MNHEY and CDR2 is SVGAGI. This CDR3 is built from 13 residues. V gave up 6 bases and J gave up 10 bases; unmatched junction bases: 11. The CDR3 coding sequence is TGTGCCAGCAGCACCCCCGCAGGGGGAACAGCTTTCTTT. Protein sequence: CASSTPAGGTAFF.

This clone was seen more than once but under ten times. J is TRBJ2-4 and V is TRBV9; D is perhaps TRBD1 (5 bases). Trimming took 0 bases from V and 5 from J, leaving 12 bases between them. The CDR3 loop spans 15 amino acids. Germline CDR1 and CDR2: SGDLS and YYNGEE. CDR3 sequence: CASSVDWQGENIQYF. In nucleotides, the CDR3 is TGTGCCAGCAGCGTAGACTGGCAGGGCGAAAACATTCAGTACTTC.

The chain couples TRBV18 to TRBJ1-5; D is possibly TRBD1 (5 bases). Germline V gives CDR1 KGHSH, CDR2 LQKENI. The CDR3 is 13 amino acids. Trimming cost V 3 bases and J 5 bases, with 8 bases left between them. The CDR3 sequence is CASSPLRDQPQHF. DNA of the CDR3: TGTGCCAGCTCACCTCTCAGGGATCAGCCCCAGCATTTT.

The chain carries TRBV6-1 and TRBJ1-1; no firm D call. V lost 10 bases, J lost 11 bases, and 14 bases lay in between. CDR1 is MNHNS and CDR2 is SASEGT in the germline V gene. This CDR3 spans 10 amino acids. The CDR3 coding sequence is TGTGCCACCCCTGGGCCGGGGGCTTTCTTT. Its translation: CATPGPGAFF.

This clone was found a few times. The rearrangement links TRBV11-2 to TRBJ1-5; 11 nucleotides line up with TRBD1. In germline, CDR1 is SGHAT, CDR2 FQNNGV. Trimming took 4 bases from V and 5 from J; bases not matched to a gene: 4. The CDR3 covers 15 residues. CDR3 loop: CASSSGQGADQPQHF. In DNA, the CDR3 is TGTGCCAGCAGCTCAGGACAGGGGGCGGATCAGCCCCAGCATTTT.

This clone showed up just a few times. Within the sample, other DNA sequences also encode this same CDR3. The genes are TRBV7-3 and TRBJ1-2, with TRBD1 matching 9 bases. This CDR3 has 13 residues. Germline loops: CDR1 SGHTA, CDR2 FQGTGA. V dropped 1 base and J dropped 6; count of bases not matched to a gene: 0. The CDR3 DNA sequence: TGTGCCAGCAGCTTAAGACAGGGGGATGGCTACACCTTC. Translation gives CASSLRQGDGYTF.

This clone showed up just a few times. The chain joins TRBV29-1 to TRBJ2-5, with a weak D call TRBD2 (5 bases). Trimming took off 4 bases at V and 3 bases at J, with 12 bases between the two ends. CDR3 size: 13 residues. Germline V gene data show CDR1 as SQVTM and CDR2 as ANQGSEA. CDR3 region: CSVGLLREETQYF. CDR3 in DNA: TGCAGCGTTGGATTGTTGCGGGAAGAGACCCAGTACTTC.

This chain joins TRBV9 and TRBJ2-2; 7 bases line up with TRBD1. The CDR3 runs 17 residues. Trimming at V came to 5 bases and at J to 5 bases, leaving 15 bases not matched to a gene. Per the germline V gene, CDR1 is SGDLS and CDR2 is YYNGEE. CDR3 region: CASRGDRLSSSTGELFF. For the CDR3, the DNA is TGTGCCAGCAGGGGGGACAGACTATCAAGTAGTACCGGGGAGCTGTTTTTT. The whole variable domain, filled in from reference TRBV9 and TRBJ2-2, reads DSGVTQTPKHLITATGQRVTLRCSPRSGDLSVYWYQQSLDQGLQFLIQYYNGEERAKGNILERFSAQQFPDLHSELNLSSLELGDSALYFCASRGDRLSSSTGELFFGEGSRLTVL.

J is TRBJ1-1 and V is TRBV6-5; weak D call: TRBD1 (5 bases). From germline, CDR1 is MNHEY and CDR2 SVGAGI. The CDR3 length is 15 residues. Between the trimmed V and J ends, which lost 2 bases and 5 bases, there was a span of 15 bases. The DNA of the CDR3 is TGTGCCAGCAGTTACCGTCCCAGCTGGGGGACTGAAGCTTTCTTT. Translation: CASSYRPSWGTEAFF.

The CDR3 sequence: CASSTGTSGRNEQYF. The CDR3 DNA reads TGTGCCAGCAGCACGGGGACTAGCGGCCGAAACGAGCAGTACTTC. The J gene is TRBJ2-7, the V gene TRBV7-2; 11 nucleotides line up with TRBD2. CDR1 is SGHTA, CDR2 FQGNSA, per germline. CDR3 length: 15 amino acids. The J segment lost 5 bases and the V segment lost 5 bases, leaving 8 bases of the junction unmatched.

This clone was seen a handful of times. J is TRBJ2-3 and V is TRBV5-1; 7 bases fit TRBD2. Per germline, CDR1 SGHRS and CDR2 YFSETQ. With 6 bases clipped from V and 2 bases from J, the junction kept 6 bases outside the gene matches. The CDR3 covers 14 residues. CDR3 in DNA: TGCGCCAGCACTGATCGGGGGGTCACAGATACGCAGTATTTT. Encoded protein: CASTDRGVTDTQYF.

J is TRBJ2-4 and V is TRBV21-1; the DNA was not used to check the table's D call, TRBD1. TRBV21-1 is assigned pseudogene status. This CDR3 spans 15 amino acids. As DNA, the CDR3 is TGTGCCAGAAAATACAGAGCCCGACCAGGGAACATTCAGTACTTC. This gives the protein CARKYRARPGNIQYF.

V is TRBV5-1 and J is TRBJ2-3, with a weak D call TRBD1 (5 bases). This CDR3 comprises 13 residues. The ends were cut back, 4 bases at V and 6 bases at J, with 12 bases in the middle. Germline V CDR1 and CDR2: SGHRS, YFSETQ. CDR3 nucleotide sequence: TGCGCCAGCAGCGTTCAGGGCCCCGATACGCAGTATTTT. The encoded protein is CASSVQGPDTQYF.